This T cell receptor (beta chain) appears in the sequencing data of a study of T cells in Graves' hyperthyroidism and ophthalmopathy. Ten or more counts support this clonotype. Diagnoses were established using clinical symptoms, serum thyroxine and TRAb, thyroid ultrasound and orbital computed tomography. It was 8 to 10 ml of fresh peripheral blood that supplied the PBMCs. RNA transcripts provided the source from which TCR beta CDR3 regions were amplified. Primed by the HTBI set, a first-round RT-PCR was run on the TCR CDR3. TCRdb reanalysed the multiplex PCR reads using MiXCR and keeps one entry per CDR3 protein. The sample has about 200,000 distinct CDR3 sequences, less than 20% seen once. V lost 5 bases to trimming and J lost 3 bases; unmatched junction nucleotides: 5. CDR1 and CDR2 (germline): SGHRS, YFSETQ. The CDR3 spans 14 residues.

Specimen: blood. The sequence was obtained from a woman in her forties or fifties with Graves' hyperthyroidism. The rearrangement links TRBV5-1 to TRBJ2-7, with 10 bases aligning to TRBD1. The CDR3 loop is CASSHGTGVYEQYF. CDR3 bases: TGCGCCAGCAGTCACGGGACAGGGGTCTACGAGCAGTACTTC.